A selection of T cell receptor beta chains follows, all from one sample in a study of identical twins. From the 5' RACE reads, TCRdb called clonotypes with MiXCR, one entry per CDR3 protein. The sample records about 200,000 distinct CDR3 sequences, 7.5% being singletons. These same records also appear under a second study, on yellow fever vaccine responses in identical twins.

The specimen was memory (CD45RO+) T cells sorted from blood. These receptors all stem from a woman aged 18-29 years in good health. Both conserved end residues are part of each CDR3. The D gene is left open where the match is weak. Size values are once, few and many counts, or a class for expanded clones, and some rows have none.

abundance: many
j_gene: TRBJ1-5
v_gene: TRBV2
d_gene: .
CDR3nt: TGTGCCAGCACAGGGACGAGCAATCAGCCCCAGCATTTT
CDR3aa: CASTGTSNQPQHF

abundance: few
j_gene: TRBJ1-2
v_gene: TRBV10-3
d_gene: TRBD1
CDR3nt: TGTGCCATCAGGGTCCCAGGGCAAGAGGGACAGGGGCCAGGCTACACCTTC
CDR3aa: CAIRVPGQEGQGPGYTF

abundance: few
j_gene: TRBJ2-7
v_gene: TRBV12-3/TRBV12-4
d_gene: TRBD1
CDR3nt: TGTGCCAGCAGCTTAGACAGGGGGCTTCCATCCTACGAGCAGTACTTC
CDR3aa: CASSLDRGLPSYEQYF

abundance: few
j_gene: TRBJ1-5
v_gene: TRBV20-1
d_gene: TRBD1
CDR3nt: TGCAGTGCTTCCTTAGGGGACAGACTTAGCAATCAGCCCCAGCATTTT
CDR3aa: CSASLGDRLSNQPQHF

abundance: many
j_gene: TRBJ2-5
v_gene: TRBV5-5
d_gene: .
CDR3nt: TGTGCCAGCAGCTTGGCCAGGATAAGGGAGGAGACCCAGTACTTC
CDR3aa: CASSLARIREETQYF

abundance: few
j_gene: TRBJ2-7
v_gene: TRBV5-4
d_gene: .
CDR3nt: TGTGCCAGCACGCAGGGGCAGGGTAGCGGTTTACCTACCTACGAGCAGTACTTC
CDR3aa: CASTQGQGSGLPTYEQYF

abundance: many
j_gene: TRBJ2-7
v_gene: TRBV20-1
d_gene: TRBD2
CDR3nt: TGCAGTGCTAGAGATTCAGGACTAGGGCTCTACGAGCAGTACTTC
CDR3aa: CSARDSGLGLYEQYF

abundance: .
j_gene: TRBJ2-2
v_gene: TRBV3-1
d_gene: .
CDR3nt: TGTGCCAGAAGCCACCGGGACACAAACACCGGGGAGCTGTTTTTT
CDR3aa: CARSHRDTNTGELFF

abundance: .
j_gene: TRBJ2-7
v_gene: TRBV20-1
d_gene: .
CDR3nt: TGCAGTGCTTCCCATACCACCGGCCCCCACGAGCAGTACTTC
CDR3aa: CSASHTTGPHEQYF

abundance: few
j_gene: TRBJ2-5
v_gene: TRBV5-1
d_gene: .
CDR3nt: TGCGCCAGCAGCTGGGGAACGAGAAGAGCAGCCAGCCAAGAGACCCAGTACTTC
CDR3aa: CASSWGTRRAASQETQYF

abundance: few
j_gene: TRBJ1-1
v_gene: TRBV30
d_gene: .
CDR3nt: TGTGCCTGGAGTAGGCTGAACACTGAAGCTTTCTTT
CDR3aa: CAWSRLNTEAFF

abundance: many
j_gene: TRBJ1-2
v_gene: TRBV7-9
d_gene: .
CDR3nt: TGTGCCAGCAGCCCCCTTCGTGGGACGGGCTACACCTTC
CDR3aa: CASSPLRGTGYTF

abundance: few
j_gene: TRBJ2-7
v_gene: TRBV12-3/TRBV12-4
d_gene: TRBD1
CDR3nt: TGTGCCAGCAGTCCCCGCTCAACCGGGACAGGGGTCTACGAGCAGTACTTC
CDR3aa: CASSPRSTGTGVYEQYF

abundance: many
j_gene: TRBJ2-7
v_gene: TRBV7-8
d_gene: .
CDR3nt: TGTGCCAGCAGCTTAGGGCTGGGACGGAGCTCCTACGAGCAGTACTTC
CDR3aa: CASSLGLGRSSYEQYF

abundance: .
j_gene: TRBJ1-2
v_gene: TRBV28
d_gene: .
CDR3nt: TGTGCCAGCAGTTCAGAGTATGGCTACACCTTC
CDR3aa: CASSSEYGYTF

abundance: .
j_gene: TRBJ1-5
v_gene: TRBV6-2/TRBV6-3
d_gene: TRBD1
CDR3nt: TGTGCCAGCAGTTCCACAGGGGGGAGCAATCAGCCCCAGCATTTT
CDR3aa: CASSSTGGSNQPQHF

abundance: many
j_gene: TRBJ2-3
v_gene: TRBV5-1
d_gene: .
CDR3nt: TGCGCCAGCAGCTTGGATGTCGGGGATACGCAGTATTTT
CDR3aa: CASSLDVGDTQYF

abundance: many
j_gene: TRBJ2-5
v_gene: TRBV7-9
d_gene: .
CDR3nt: TGTGCCAGCAGCTTAGCCAAACAGACCCAGTACTTC
CDR3aa: CASSLAKQTQYF

abundance: many
j_gene: TRBJ2-1
v_gene: TRBV10-3
d_gene: TRBD2
CDR3nt: TGTGCCATCAGTCGGACTAGCTACAATGAGCAGTTCTTC
CDR3aa: CAISRTSYNEQFF

abundance: .
j_gene: TRBJ2-3
v_gene: TRBV10-3
d_gene: .
CDR3nt: TGTGCCACACGACTAGATACGCAGTATTTT
CDR3aa: CATRLDTQYF

abundance: few
j_gene: TRBJ2-6
v_gene: TRBV7-2
d_gene: .
CDR3nt: TGTGCCAGCAGCTTAAGTCCTGGGGCCAACGTCCTGACTTTC
CDR3aa: CASSLSPGANVLTF

abundance: many
j_gene: TRBJ1-5
v_gene: TRBV12-3/TRBV12-4
d_gene: .
CDR3nt: TGTGCCAGCAGTTTAGTACAAGGGGATCAGCCCCAGCATTTT
CDR3aa: CASSLVQGDQPQHF

abundance: few
j_gene: TRBJ2-7
v_gene: TRBV5-1
d_gene: .
CDR3nt: TGCGCCAGCAGCTTGGGAGGGGCGTCCTACTCCTACGAGCAGTACTTC
CDR3aa: CASSLGGASYSYEQYF

abundance: many
j_gene: TRBJ2-7
v_gene: TRBV4-2
d_gene: .
CDR3nt: TGTGCCAGCAGCCAAGAATGGGACTCCTCGGGGGAGCAGTACTTC
CDR3aa: CASSQEWDSSGEQYF

abundance: .
j_gene: TRBJ2-1
v_gene: TRBV28
d_gene: TRBD2
CDR3nt: TGTGCCAGCCTCCGGGACTACTCCTACAATGAGCAGTTCTTC
CDR3aa: CASLRDYSYNEQFF

abundance: .
j_gene: TRBJ1-6
v_gene: TRBV6-1
d_gene: .
CDR3nt: TGTGCCAGCAGTGGTCGTCAGGGCGGACGTTCACCCCTCCACTTT
CDR3aa: CASSGRQGGRSPLHF

abundance: .
j_gene: TRBJ1-1
v_gene: TRBV3-1
d_gene: .
CDR3nt: TGTGCCAGCAGCCAAGGCGGCAGGGAGGACGCTTTCTTT
CDR3aa: CASSQGGREDAFF

abundance: few
j_gene: TRBJ2-1
v_gene: TRBV18
d_gene: .
CDR3nt: TGTGCCAGCTCACCTCTGGGTCGGAGAAACAATGAGCAGTTCTTC
CDR3aa: CASSPLGRRNNEQFF

abundance: many
j_gene: TRBJ2-3
v_gene: TRBV6-5
d_gene: TRBD2
CDR3nt: TGTGCCAGCAGTTTCCTAGCGGGGGGGCCAACAGATACGCAGTATTTT
CDR3aa: CASSFLAGGPTDTQYF

abundance: .
j_gene: TRBJ2-7
v_gene: TRBV20-1
d_gene: .
CDR3nt: TGCAGTGCTAGAGATTCGGTCTTGAAATACGAGCAGTACTTC
CDR3aa: CSARDSVLKYEQYF

abundance: few
j_gene: TRBJ1-2
v_gene: TRBV5-6
d_gene: .
CDR3nt: TGTGCCAGCAGCTTGGGGGAGACCCGGAGGGGATCTAACTATGGCTACACCTTC
CDR3aa: CASSLGETRRGSNYGYTF

abundance: .
j_gene: TRBJ2-1
v_gene: TRBV12-3/TRBV12-4
d_gene: TRBD2
CDR3nt: TGTGCCAGCAGTTTGGAGGTTGGGACTAGAGGTGAGCAGTTCTTC
CDR3aa: CASSLEVGTRGEQFF

abundance: many
j_gene: TRBJ2-1
v_gene: TRBV5-1
d_gene: .
CDR3nt: TGCGCCAGCAACAAGGAGGGTGGGGATGAGCAGTTCTTC
CDR3aa: CASNKEGGDEQFF

abundance: .
j_gene: TRBJ2-5
v_gene: TRBV11-2
d_gene: TRBD2
CDR3nt: TGTGCCAGCAGCCTACACGTTCCGGGACTAGCGGGTCGGGAGACCCAGTACTTC
CDR3aa: CASSLHVPGLAGRETQYF

abundance: few
j_gene: TRBJ2-1
v_gene: TRBV27
d_gene: TRBD2
CDR3nt: TGTGCCAGCGTCTACCGAATGGGGAAGCTAGCGGCCCCGAGCAATGAGCAGTTCTTC
CDR3aa: CASVYRMGKLAAPSNEQFF

abundance: many
j_gene: TRBJ2-7
v_gene: TRBV20-1
d_gene: .
CDR3nt: TGCAGTGCTAGAGATTCTGCGGTAGTAGTCCACGAGCAGTACTTC
CDR3aa: CSARDSAVVVHEQYF

abundance: many
j_gene: TRBJ2-3
v_gene: TRBV7-9
d_gene: .
CDR3nt: TGTGCCAGCAGCTTAGCGTCTCAGGGCCCAGATACGCAGTATTTT
CDR3aa: CASSLASQGPDTQYF

abundance: many
j_gene: TRBJ2-2
v_gene: TRBV29-1
d_gene: TRBD1
CDR3nt: TGCAGCGCCCGGGACAGGCCGAACACCGGGGAGCTGTTTTTT
CDR3aa: CSARDRPNTGELFF

abundance: many
j_gene: TRBJ1-2
v_gene: TRBV29-1
d_gene: .
CDR3nt: TGCAGCGTTTTGGTCCTGGGTGGCTACACCTTC
CDR3aa: CSVLVLGGYTF

abundance: .
j_gene: TRBJ2-3
v_gene: TRBV7-3
d_gene: .
CDR3nt: TGTGCCAGCAGCTTATCAACACACACAGATACGCAGTATTTT
CDR3aa: CASSLSTHTDTQYF

abundance: many
j_gene: TRBJ2-2
v_gene: TRBV10-3
d_gene: .
CDR3nt: TGTGCCATCCGGGAAGCGAGAACGAACACCGGGGAGCTGTTTTTT
CDR3aa: CAIREARTNTGELFF

abundance: many
j_gene: TRBJ2-7
v_gene: TRBV12-3/TRBV12-4
d_gene: TRBD2
CDR3nt: TGTGCCAGCAGTTCGGGGGGGCCAGCCGAGCAGTACTTC
CDR3aa: CASSSGGPAEQYF

abundance: few
j_gene: TRBJ2-5
v_gene: TRBV18
d_gene: TRBD1
CDR3nt: TGTGCCAGCTCACCCAGGGGACAGAGGGCAGAGACCCAGTACTTC
CDR3aa: CASSPRGQRAETQYF

abundance: few
j_gene: TRBJ2-5
v_gene: TRBV7-9
d_gene: TRBD1
CDR3nt: TGTGCCAGCACCGGCGCCGGACAGGGTTCACAAGAGACCCAGTACTTC
CDR3aa: CASTGAGQGSQETQYF

abundance: few
j_gene: TRBJ2-1
v_gene: TRBV7-6
d_gene: TRBD2
CDR3nt: TGTGCCAGCAGCTTCATAGCGGGGGAATACAATGAGCAGTTCTTC
CDR3aa: CASSFIAGEYNEQFF

abundance: few
j_gene: TRBJ1-2
v_gene: TRBV9
d_gene: .
CDR3nt: TGTGCCAGCAGCGTCAGACTTGGTAACTATGGCTACACCTTC
CDR3aa: CASSVRLGNYGYTF

abundance: many
j_gene: TRBJ2-3
v_gene: TRBV21-1
d_gene: .
CDR3nt: TGTGCCAGCAGCTCGGAGGGGCAAAATACGCAGTATTTT
CDR3aa: CASSSEGQNTQYF

abundance: many
j_gene: TRBJ2-1
v_gene: TRBV12-3/TRBV12-4
d_gene: .
CDR3nt: TGTGCCAGCAGCCCTATGGGGCTACGGGAGCGTGAGCAGTTCTTC
CDR3aa: CASSPMGLREREQFF

abundance: .
j_gene: TRBJ2-7
v_gene: TRBV7-9
d_gene: TRBD1
CDR3nt: TGTGCCAGCAGCTCTCTCCGGGACAGGGGACCCAACGAGCAGTACTTC
CDR3aa: CASSSLRDRGPNEQYF